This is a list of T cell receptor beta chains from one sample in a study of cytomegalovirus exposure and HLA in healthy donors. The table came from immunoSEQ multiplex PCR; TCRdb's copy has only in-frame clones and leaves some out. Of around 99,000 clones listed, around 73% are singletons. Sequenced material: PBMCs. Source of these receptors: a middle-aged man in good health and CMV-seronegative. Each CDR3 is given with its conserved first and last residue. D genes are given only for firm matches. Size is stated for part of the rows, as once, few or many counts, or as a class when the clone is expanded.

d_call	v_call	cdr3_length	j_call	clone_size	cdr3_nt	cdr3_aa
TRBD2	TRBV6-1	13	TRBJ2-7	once	TGTGCCAGCCAACGGGACTACTCCTACGAGCAGTACTTC	CASQRDYSYEQYF
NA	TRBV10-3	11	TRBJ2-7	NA	TGTGCCGCCGGACAATCCTACGAGCAGTACTTC	CAAGQSYEQYF
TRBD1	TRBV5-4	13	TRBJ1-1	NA	TGTGCCAGCAACCCTTACAGGGGAACTGAAGCTTTCTTT	CASNPYRGTEAFF
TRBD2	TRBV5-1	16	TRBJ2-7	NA	TGCGCCAGCAGCGGAGGACTAGCGGGAACTTCCTACGAGCAGTACTTC	CASSGGLAGTSYEQYF
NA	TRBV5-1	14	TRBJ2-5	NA	TGCGCCAGCAGCCAAGACAGGAGGCTGGAGACCCAGTACTTC	CASSQDRRLETQYF
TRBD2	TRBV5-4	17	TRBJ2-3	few	TGTGCCAGCAGCTTGCTCGTCCGCGGGGGGGCCCCAGATACGCAGTATTTT	CASSLLVRGGAPDTQYF
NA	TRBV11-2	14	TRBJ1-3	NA	TGTGCCAGCTTTGGCATGCCCTCTGGAAACACCATATATTTT	CASFGMPSGNTIYF
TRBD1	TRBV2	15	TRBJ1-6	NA	TGTGCCAGCAGCACAGGGGGCTTCTATAATTCACCCCTCCACTTT	CASSTGGFYNSPLHF
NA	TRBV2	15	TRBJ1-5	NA	TGTGCCAGCAGTGGCGGGGGCGCGGGCAATCAGCCCCAGCATTTT	CASSGGGAGNQPQHF
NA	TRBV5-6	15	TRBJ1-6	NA	TGTGCCAGCAGCTTGGGACAGGTCTATAATTCACCCCTCCACTTT	CASSLGQVYNSPLHF
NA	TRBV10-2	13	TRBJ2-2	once	TGCGCCAGCAGTGAACAGGTCACCGGGGAGCTGTTTTTT	CASSEQVTGELFF
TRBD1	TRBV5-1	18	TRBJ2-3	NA	TGCGCCAGCAGCTTGGACCGGGACAGGGTGAGGGGCACAGATACGCAGTATTTT	CASSLDRDRVRGTDTQYF
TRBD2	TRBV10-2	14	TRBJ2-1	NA	TGCGCCAGCTGGGAGGGGTCTTCCTACAATGAGCAGTTCTTC	CASWEGSSYNEQFF
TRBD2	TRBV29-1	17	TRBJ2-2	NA	TGCAGCGTTGAAGACGTGATGACTAGCGGGGGGACCGGGGAGCTGTTTTTT	CSVEDVMTSGGTGELFF
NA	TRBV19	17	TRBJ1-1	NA	TGTGCCAGTAGTCCTACCCCCGGCAGGGCAATGAACACTGAAGCTTTCTTT	CASSPTPGRAMNTEAFF
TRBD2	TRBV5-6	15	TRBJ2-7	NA	TGTGCCAGCAGCTCTAGACTAGCGGGCACCTACGAGCAGTACTTC	CASSSRLAGTYEQYF
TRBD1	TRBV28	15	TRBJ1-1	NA	TGTGCCAGCAGTTTAATGCGGGACAGGGCTACTGAAGCTTTCTTT	CASSLMRDRATEAFF
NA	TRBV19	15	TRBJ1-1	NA	TGTGCCAGTAGTAACGAGCGGGTTATGAACACTGAAGCTTTCTTT	CASSNERVMNTEAFF
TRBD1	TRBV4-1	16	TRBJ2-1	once	TGCGCCAGCAGCCAAATTAGGACAGGGACAGGCGATGAGCAGTTCTTC	CASSQIRTGTGDEQFF
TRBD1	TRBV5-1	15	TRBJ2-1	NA	TGCGCCAGCAGTTTACAGGGGGTAGGATACAATGAGCAGTTCTTC	CASSLQGVGYNEQFF
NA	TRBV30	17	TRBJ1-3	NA	TGTGCCTGGAGGCCCCCGAGGCCCCAGGGCTCTGGAAACACCATATATTTT	CAWRPPRPQGSGNTIYF
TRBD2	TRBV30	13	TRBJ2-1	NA	TGTGCCTGGAGTCCGACTAGCGCGGGTGAGCAGTTCTTC	CAWSPTSAGEQFF